The 32 T cell receptor beta chains below were found in one sample sequenced in a study of blood T cell repertoires in COVID-19. Profiling relied on immunoSEQ multiplex PCR, and the TCRdb table lists in-frame clones only, not all of them. The sample includes under 150,000 clones, more than 70% of them seen just once. Sequencing was carried out using peripheral blood. These receptors all come from a man between 65 and 85 years old with acute or convalescent COVID-19.

J is TRBJ2-3 and V is TRBV28; 15 bases are shared with TRBD2. Per the germline V gene, CDR1 is MDHEN and CDR2 is SYDVKM. Trimming took 5 bases from V and 6 from J; bases not matched to a gene: 9. The CDR3 loop spans 17 amino acids. DNA for the CDR3: TGTGCCAGCAGTCCTAGGACTAGCGGGGGGGCAGGGGATACGCAGTATTTT. Translating it yields CASSPRTSGGAGDTQYF.

This clone was seen more than once but under ten times. This rearrangement joins TRBV6-2 or TRBV6-3 to TRBJ1-2; TRBD1 matches at 9 bases. This CDR3 contains 14 residues. Germline assignment: CDR1 MNHEY and CDR2 SVGEGT. The trim removed 6 bases at V and 1 base at J, leaving 3 bases unmatched. CDR3 region: CASSGTGLNYGYTF. The CDR3 DNA sequence: TGTGCCAGCAGCGGGACAGGGCTTAACTATGGCTACACCTTC.

J is TRBJ1-2 and V is TRBV5-4; 7 nucleotides match TRBD1. CDR3 length: 15 residues. The V gene's germline CDR1 is SGHNT and CDR2 YYREEE (reference sequence). Trimming removed 0 bases from V and 6 bases from J; junction bases left unmatched: 8. The CDR3 region has the DNA TGTGCCAGCAGCTTGGCTTCGGGACAGTTTGATGGCTACACCTTC. Its translation is CASSLASGQFDGYTF.

The rearrangement links TRBV14 to TRBJ2-7; D unclear. Germline lookup yields CDR1 SGHDN and CDR2 FVKESK. Deletions cut 0 bases from V and 6 bases from J, with 9 bases between. The CDR3 has 13 residues. The CDR3 loop reads CASSQELNGEQYF. The CDR3 DNA is TGTGCCAGCAGCCAAGAACTCAATGGCGAGCAGTACTTC.

CDR3 protein: CASSYKGSGASEAFF. The CDR3 region has the DNA TGTGCCAGCAGTTACAAGGGATCTGGGGCCAGTGAAGCTTTCTTT. The chain uses TRBV6-6 and TRBJ1-1; D possibly corresponds to TRBD1 (5 bases). The length of the CDR3 is 15 residues. Trimming left V 2 bases short and J 7 bases short, with 17 bases between. Germline CDR1 MNHNY, CDR2 SVGAGI (reference sequence).

The chain has TRBV28 and TRBJ1-2, with D uncertain. Germline V gene sequence: CDR1 MDHEN, CDR2 SYDVKM. With 2 bases removed from V and 4 bases from J, the gap between germline ends came to 14 bases. This CDR3 spans 15 amino acids. CDR3 loop: CASSLAGSSVYGYTF. CDR3 sequence (DNA): TGTGCCAGCAGTTTAGCAGGTTCCTCCGTCTATGGCTACACCTTC.

This clone has just a few counts. V and J are TRBV5-6 and TRBJ2-7, with 7 bases fitting TRBD1. This CDR3 is 14 amino acids long. After removal of 3 bases from V and 5 bases from J, the junction contained 8 bases not matched to a gene. CDR1 is SGHDT, CDR2 YYEEEE, per germline. CDR3 in amino acids: CASSSRQGRHEQYF. Written as DNA, the CDR3 is TGTGCCAGCAGCTCAAGACAGGGTAGACACGAGCAGTACTTC.

V gene TRBV5-1 combines with J gene TRBJ2-1, with no clear D. V was trimmed by 3 bases and J by 3 bases, leaving 13 bases between them. The CDR3 is 15 amino acids. Germline V gene data show CDR1 as SGHRS and CDR2 as YFSETQ. The CDR3 sequence is CASSSTRRSYNEQFF. The CDR3 bases are TGCGCCAGCAGCTCAACAAGACGGAGCTACAATGAGCAGTTCTTC.

V is TRBV9 and J is TRBJ2-2; TRBD1 aligns across 12 bases. CDR3 length: 17 residues. Germline V gene sequence: CDR1 SGDLS, CDR2 YYNGEE. J lost 3 bases, V lost 2 bases, and 5 bases had no gene match. CDR3 protein: CASSVPGTGGDTGELFF. CDR3 sequence (DNA): TGTGCCAGCAGCGTTCCGGGGACAGGGGGCGACACCGGGGAGCTGTTTTTT.

The CDR3 DNA follows: TGTGCCAGCAGTTCCCGGGGTGGGAATTCACCCCTCCACTTT. It codes for CASSSRGGNSPLHF. The chain carries TRBV6-5 and TRBJ1-6; D unresolved. Germline V gene sequence: CDR1 MNHEY, CDR2 SVGAGI. Trimming cost V 4 bases and J 7 bases, with 11 bases left between them. The CDR3 has 14 residues.

This chain connects TRBV6-5 to TRBJ2-7; tentatively, D is TRBD2 (6 bases). With 7 bases removed from V and 7 bases from J, the gap between germline ends came to 17 bases. The CDR3 is 13 amino acids. Germline CDR1 reads MNHEY; CDR2 reads SVGAGI. The CDR3 DNA sequence: TGTGCCAGCACGAGGACTACTTCGGGGGAGCAGTACTTC. Protein: CASTRTTSGEQYF.

This chain links TRBV18 with TRBJ1-1; no definite D call. The CDR3 extends over 13 amino acids. V lost 3 bases and J lost 1, with 6 bases in between. The germline CDR1 and CDR2 sequences are KGHSH and LQKENI. The CDR3 DNA reads TGTGCCAGCTCACCTCAGAAGAACACTGAAGCTTTCTTT. Protein: CASSPQKNTEAFF.

The chain joins TRBV7-6 to TRBJ1-5, with D perhaps TRBD1 (6 bases). Trimming removed 5 bases from V and 3 bases from J, with 8 bases in between. Germline CDR1 SGHVS, CDR2 FNYEAQ. CDR3 length: 13 residues. CDR3 sequence: CASSRDNNQPQHF. DNA for the CDR3: TGTGCCAGCAGCCGGGACAACAATCAGCCCCAGCATTTT.

This chain uses TRBV19 with TRBJ1-3; maybe TRBD1 (6 bases). V lost 5 bases to trimming and J lost 0 bases, with 14 bases between them. CDR1 and CDR2 (germline): LNHDA, SQIVND (reference sequence). The CDR3 contains 16 residues. The chain's CDR3 is CASSRLDRRSGNTIYF. The CDR3 DNA follows: TGTGCCAGTAGTCGACTGGACAGACGCTCTGGAAACACCATATATTTT.

V usage is TRBV7-6 and J usage is TRBJ1-6; 8 nucleotides align to TRBD1. V lost 4 bases, J lost 7 bases, and 6 bases stayed unmatched. This CDR3 has 15 amino acids. Germline CDR1 SGHVS, CDR2 FNYEAQ. The CDR3 nucleotides read TGTGCCAGCAGCTCCCGGACAGGGTTAAATTCACCCCTCCACTTT. Translated, it gives CASSSRTGLNSPLHF.

This clone was picked up a small number of times. The chain recombines TRBV5-6 with TRBJ1-2; 8 nucleotides match TRBD1. This CDR3 has 13 residues. V lost 2 bases to trimming and J lost 4 bases; unmatched junction nucleotides: 1. Germline V gene lookup returns CDR1 SGHDT and CDR2 YYEEEE. CDR3: CASSFGQGYGYTF. The CDR3 region has the DNA TGTGCCAGCAGCTTCGGACAGGGCTATGGCTACACCTTC.

This clone has a single count. The chain joins TRBV5-6 to TRBJ1-6; 7 nucleotides align to TRBD1. The CDR3 spans 15 residues. The germline V gene encodes CDR1 SGHDT and CDR2 YYEEEE. V lost 1 base to trimming and J lost 13 bases; unmatched junction nucleotides: 11. The DNA for the CDR3 is TGTGCCAGCAGCTTGTGGACAGGCGCTTTGCGCCCCCTCCACTTT. Translation gives CASSLWTGALRPLHF.

This chain uses TRBV9 with TRBJ2-3; perhaps TRBD2 as D (6 bases). The CDR3 loop spans 15 amino acids. Trimming cost V 3 bases and J 0 bases, with 11 bases left between them. Germline assignment: CDR1 SGDLS and CDR2 YYNGEE. DNA for the CDR3: TGTGCCAGCAGCGAATCGGGGGTAAGCACAGATACGCAGTATTTT. Translation gives CASSESGVSTDTQYF.

This clone occurred a few times. The rearrangement joins TRBV5-5 to TRBJ1-5; 10 bases are a match to TRBD1. Germline lookup yields CDR1 SGHKS and CDR2 YYEKEE (reference sequence). The CDR3 loop spans 14 amino acids. With V trimmed by 4 bases and J by 4 bases, 2 bases remained unmatched. The CDR3 spells CASSVGQGNQPQHF. CDR3 DNA sequence: TGTGCCAGCAGCGTGGGACAGGGGAATCAGCCCCAGCATTTT.

This chain's CDR3 is CASSLYGGAGNTIYF. In nucleotides, the CDR3 is TGTGCCAGCAGCTTGTACGGGGGGGCTGGAAACACCATATATTTT. The genes are TRBV5-4 and TRBJ1-3; a possible D gene is TRBD1 (5 bases). This CDR3 comprises 15 residues. V lost 1 base to trimming and J lost 2 bases, with 10 bases between them. Germline CDR1 and CDR2: SGHNT and YYREEE (reference sequence).

CDR3 sequence (DNA): TGTGCCAGCAGAGGGAGCGGGGGGAGGACTGAAGCTTTCTTT. Protein product: CASRGSGGRTEAFF. J is TRBJ1-1 and V is TRBV6-5; possible D gene TRBD1, 5 bases. In germline, CDR1 is MNHEY, CDR2 SVGAGI. This CDR3 spans 14 amino acids. The V end was cut by 6 bases, the J end by 5 bases, with 16 bases between.

This clone was seen a single time. This sequence joins TRBV28 and TRBJ1-5; TRBD1 might be the D (6 bases). This CDR3 is built from 14 residues. V was cut by 7 bases and J by 6 bases, with 16 bases left in between. Germline CDR1 is MDHEN and CDR2 is SYDVKM. CDR3: CASNLGGTGQPQHF. CDR3 bases: TGTGCCAGCAATCTAGGGGGAACGGGTCAGCCCCAGCATTTT.

The chain has TRBV4-1 and TRBJ2-5, with a tentative D call TRBD1 (8 bases). The CDR3 totals 15 residues. The V end lost 6 bases, the J end lost 5 bases, and 19 bases lay between the germline ends. The germline V gene has CDR1 MGHRA and CDR2 YSYEKL. The CDR3 is CASSRGAGGVETQYF. The CDR3 DNA sequence: TGCGCCAGCAGTCGGGGGGCAGGGGGCGTCGAGACCCAGTACTTC.

The V call is TRBV19, the J call TRBJ1-5; 7 positions agree with TRBD1. Trimming took 4 bases from V and 6 from J; bases not matched to a gene: 6. This CDR3 is 14 amino acids long. CDR1 is LNHDA and CDR2 is SQIVND in the germline V gene (reference sequence). This CDR3 reads CASSTLGGGQPQHF. For the CDR3, the DNA is TGTGCCAGTAGTACCCTAGGGGGCGGTCAGCCCCAGCATTTT.

This clone was seen a few times. The chain joins TRBV19 to TRBJ1-1; 8 bases line up with TRBD1. The CDR3 has 15 residues. V was pared by 6 bases and J by 7 bases, with 13 bases of the junction left unmatched. CDR1 LNHDA and CDR2 SQIVND come from the germline V gene (reference sequence). In DNA, the CDR3 is TGTGCCAGTAGCATGGGGGACAGGCGGTTCAGTGAAGCTTTCTTT. This translates into CASSMGDRRFSEAFF.

The chain couples TRBV28 to TRBJ1-5; D unresolved. The V end lost 8 bases, the J end lost 3 bases, and 11 bases lay between the germline ends. Germline-derived CDR1 and CDR2 are MDHEN and SYDVKM. This CDR3 spans 13 amino acids. CDR3 DNA sequence: TGTGCCAGCCTCGCAGCGCTCAATCAGCCCCAGCATTTT. Residues: CASLAALNQPQHF.

The chain carries TRBV25-1 and TRBJ1-1, with 7 bases matching TRBD1. Germline assignment: CDR1 MGHDK and CDR2 SYGVNS. The CDR3 loop spans 16 amino acids. Germline trimming cut 5 bases from V and 6 bases from J; bases unmatched to any gene: 15. The CDR3 here is CASSLAKGGSLPEAFF. The CDR3 bases are TGTGCCAGCAGTCTCGCTAAAGGGGGCTCTCTCCCTGAAGCTTTCTTT.

This clone appeared once. This chain uses TRBV19 with TRBJ1-2; D gene ambiguous. With 2 bases removed from V and 1 base from J, the gap between germline ends came to 11 bases. CDR1 is LNHDA and CDR2 is SQIVND in the germline V gene (reference sequence). There are 15 residues in the CDR3. CDR3 sequence (DNA): TGTGCCAGTAGTATATACGGACTTAATAACTATGGCTACACCTTC. It is translated as CASSIYGLNNYGYTF.

This clone was seen a single time. The V call is TRBV10-3, the J call TRBJ1-2; 11 bases are a match to TRBD1. This CDR3 has 15 amino acids. The germline CDR1 and CDR2 sequences are ENHRY and SYGVKD. V lost 3 bases and J lost 3; bases outside the gene matches: 3. Here the CDR3 DNA reads TGTGCCATCAGTGAACGGGACAGGGGGGACTATGGCTACACCTTC. Encoded protein: CAISERDRGDYGYTF.

The chain combines TRBV27 with TRBJ1-1, with 9 positions matching TRBD1. Germline V lookup: CDR1 MNHEY, CDR2 SMNVEV (reference sequence). The length of the CDR3 is 14 residues. Losses at the gene ends were 5 bases for V and 4 bases for J; bases not matched to a gene: 5. CDR3 region: CASSVNRGRTEAFF. DNA for the CDR3: TGTGCCAGCAGTGTTAACAGGGGGCGCACTGAAGCTTTCTTT.

J is TRBJ1-1 and V is TRBV7-6, with a weak D call TRBD1 (5 bases). From germline, CDR1 is SGHVS and CDR2 FNYEAQ. The CDR3 has 16 residues. Trimming removed 1 base from V and 3 bases from J, with 15 bases in between. The CDR3 DNA follows: TGTGCCAGCAGCTTAGGAGGGAGGGGTGCCGACACTGAAGCTTTCTTT. Translated, it gives CASSLGGRGADTEAFF.

V gene TRBV9 combines with J gene TRBJ2-3; 8 bases fit TRBD2. V was pared by 7 bases and J by 0 bases, with 7 bases of the junction left unmatched. This CDR3 contains 15 residues. Germline CDR1 reads SGDLS; CDR2 reads YYNGEE. The DNA for the CDR3 is TGTGCCAGCGGGTGGAGCGGGGGAAGCACAGATACGCAGTATTTT. This encodes CASGWSGGSTDTQYF.